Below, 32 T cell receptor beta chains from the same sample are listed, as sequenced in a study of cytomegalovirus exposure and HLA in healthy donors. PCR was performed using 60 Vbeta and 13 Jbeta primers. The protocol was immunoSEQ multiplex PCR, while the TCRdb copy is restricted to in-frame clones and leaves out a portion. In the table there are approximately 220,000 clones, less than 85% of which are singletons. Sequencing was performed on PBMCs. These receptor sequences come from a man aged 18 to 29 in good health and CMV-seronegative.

The DNA for the CDR3 is TGCGCCAGCAGCTTAAATACAGGTGACAATCAGCCCCAGCATTTT. As protein: CASSLNTGDNQPQHF. This rearrangement joins TRBV5-1 to TRBJ1-5, with D maybe TRBD1 (5 bases). Germline V gives CDR1 SGHRS, CDR2 YFSETQ. The CDR3 is 15 residues long. Between the trimmed V and J ends, which lost 2 bases and 3 bases, there was a span of 12 bases.

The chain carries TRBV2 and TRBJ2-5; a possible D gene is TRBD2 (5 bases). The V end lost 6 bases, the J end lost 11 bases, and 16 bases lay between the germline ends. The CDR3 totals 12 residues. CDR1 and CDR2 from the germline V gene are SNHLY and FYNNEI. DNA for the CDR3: TGTGCCAGCAGCCCCTCCCCCTGGGAGCAGTACTTC. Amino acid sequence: CASSPSPWEQYF.

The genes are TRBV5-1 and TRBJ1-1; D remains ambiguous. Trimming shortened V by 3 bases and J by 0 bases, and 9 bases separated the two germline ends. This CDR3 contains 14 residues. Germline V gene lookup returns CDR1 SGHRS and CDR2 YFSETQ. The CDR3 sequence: CASSSGIMNTEAFF. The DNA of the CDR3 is TGCGCCAGCAGCTCCGGGATCATGAACACTGAAGCTTTCTTT. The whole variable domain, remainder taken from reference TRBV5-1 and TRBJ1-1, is KAGVTQTPRYLIKTRGQQVTLSCSPISGHRSVSWYQQTPGQGLQFLFEYFSETQRNKGNFPGRFSGRQFSNSRSEMNVSTLELGDSALYLCASSSGIMNTEAFFGQGTRLTVV.

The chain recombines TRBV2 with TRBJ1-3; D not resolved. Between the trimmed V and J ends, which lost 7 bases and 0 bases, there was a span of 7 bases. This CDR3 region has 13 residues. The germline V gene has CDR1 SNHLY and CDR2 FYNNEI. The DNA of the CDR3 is TGTGCCAGCAACGAGATCTCTGGAAACACCATATATTTT. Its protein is CASNEISGNTIYF.

The CDR3 protein is CASRTGTSSYEQYF. Written as DNA, the CDR3 is TGTGCCAGCCGTACCGGGACTAGCTCGTACGAGCAGTACTTC. The chain combines TRBV27 with TRBJ2-7; TRBD2 matches 9 bases. From germline, CDR1 is MNHEY and CDR2 SMNVEV (reference sequence). This CDR3 is built from 14 residues. V was clipped by 8 bases and J by 4 bases; unmatched bases: 9.

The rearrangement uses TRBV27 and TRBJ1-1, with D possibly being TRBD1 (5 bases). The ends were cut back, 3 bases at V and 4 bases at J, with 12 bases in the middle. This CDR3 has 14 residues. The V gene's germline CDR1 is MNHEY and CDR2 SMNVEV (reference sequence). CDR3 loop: CASSLNGGSTEAFF. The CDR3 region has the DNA TGTGCCAGCAGTTTGAACGGGGGGTCCACTGAAGCTTTCTTT.

This CDR3 reads CASSYKGVEQYF. The CDR3 DNA reads as TGTGCCAGCAGTTACAAGGGAGTCGAGCAGTACTTC. The gene calls are TRBV6-5 and TRBJ2-7; D is perhaps TRBD2 (5 bases). Trimming pared 2 bases from V and 6 bases from J, leaving 8 bases between. This CDR3 comprises 12 residues. CDR1 is MNHEY, CDR2 SVGAGI, per germline.

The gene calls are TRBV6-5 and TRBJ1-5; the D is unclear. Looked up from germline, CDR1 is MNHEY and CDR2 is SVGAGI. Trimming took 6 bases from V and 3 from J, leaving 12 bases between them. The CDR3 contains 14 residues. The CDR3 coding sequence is TGTGCCAGCAGCCGTGACACTCACAATCAGCCCCAGCATTTT. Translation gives CASSRDTHNQPQHF.

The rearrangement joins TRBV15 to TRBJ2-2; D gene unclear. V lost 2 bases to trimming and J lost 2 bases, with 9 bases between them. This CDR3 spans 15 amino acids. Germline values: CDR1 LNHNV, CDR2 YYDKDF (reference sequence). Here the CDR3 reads CATSRQTRNTGELFF. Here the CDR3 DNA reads TGTGCCACCAGCAGACAGACACGAAACACCGGGGAGCTGTTTTTT.

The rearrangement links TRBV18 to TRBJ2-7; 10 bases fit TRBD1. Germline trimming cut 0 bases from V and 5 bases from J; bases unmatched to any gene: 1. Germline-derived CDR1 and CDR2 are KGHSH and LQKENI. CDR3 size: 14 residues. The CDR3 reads CASSPPTGGHEQYF. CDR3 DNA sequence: TGTGCCAGCTCACCACCGACAGGGGGCCACGAGCAGTACTTC.

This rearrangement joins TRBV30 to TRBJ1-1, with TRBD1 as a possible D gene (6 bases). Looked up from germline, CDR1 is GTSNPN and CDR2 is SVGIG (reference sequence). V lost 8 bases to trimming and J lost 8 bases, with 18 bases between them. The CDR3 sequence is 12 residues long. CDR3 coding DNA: TGTGCCCATGGAGACAGGATGGGGGAAGCTTTCTTT. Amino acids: CAHGDRMGEAFF.

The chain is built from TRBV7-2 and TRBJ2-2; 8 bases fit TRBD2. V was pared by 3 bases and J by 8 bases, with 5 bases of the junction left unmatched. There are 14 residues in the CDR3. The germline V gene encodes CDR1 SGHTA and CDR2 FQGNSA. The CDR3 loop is CASSLGLGAGELFF. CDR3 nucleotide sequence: TGTGCCAGCAGCTTGGGACTAGGGGCGGGGGAGCTGTTTTTT.

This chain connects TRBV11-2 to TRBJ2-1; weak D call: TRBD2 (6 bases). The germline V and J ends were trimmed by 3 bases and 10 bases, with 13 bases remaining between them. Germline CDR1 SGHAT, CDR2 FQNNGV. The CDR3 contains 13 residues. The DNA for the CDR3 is TGTGCCAGCAGCTTTTCCCCTGCGGGGGAGCAGTTCTTC. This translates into CASSFSPAGEQFF.

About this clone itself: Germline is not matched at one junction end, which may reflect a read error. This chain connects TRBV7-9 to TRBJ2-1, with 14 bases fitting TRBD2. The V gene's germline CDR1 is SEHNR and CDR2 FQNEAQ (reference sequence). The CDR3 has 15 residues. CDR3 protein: CSSSLGTSGSNEQFF. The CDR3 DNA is TGTTCCAGCAGCTTAGGGACTAGCGGGAGCAATGAGCAGTTCTTC.

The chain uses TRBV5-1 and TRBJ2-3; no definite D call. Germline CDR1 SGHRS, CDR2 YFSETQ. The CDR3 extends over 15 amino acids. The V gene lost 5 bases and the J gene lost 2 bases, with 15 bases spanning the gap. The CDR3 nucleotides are TGCGCCAGCAGTGAAGGCAGGCGATACACAGATACGCAGTATTTT. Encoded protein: CASSEGRRYTDTQYF.

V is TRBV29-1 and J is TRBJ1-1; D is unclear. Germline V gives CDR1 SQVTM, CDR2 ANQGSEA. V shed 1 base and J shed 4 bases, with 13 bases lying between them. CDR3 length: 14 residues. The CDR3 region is CSVEGEEAGTEAFF. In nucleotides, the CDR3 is TGCAGCGTTGAAGGAGAGGAGGCAGGCACTGAAGCTTTCTTT.

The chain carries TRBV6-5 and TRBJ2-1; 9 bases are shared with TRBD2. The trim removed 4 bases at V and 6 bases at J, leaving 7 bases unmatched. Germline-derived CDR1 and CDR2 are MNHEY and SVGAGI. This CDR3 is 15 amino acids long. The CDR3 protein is CASSSVGGRANEQFF. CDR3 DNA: TGTGCCAGCAGTTCCGTTGGCGGGAGGGCCAATGAGCAGTTCTTC.

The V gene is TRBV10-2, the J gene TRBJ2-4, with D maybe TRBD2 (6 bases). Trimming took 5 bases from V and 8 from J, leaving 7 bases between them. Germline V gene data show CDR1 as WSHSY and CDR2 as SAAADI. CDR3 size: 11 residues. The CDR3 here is CASSSGDIQYF. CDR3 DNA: TGCGCCAGCAGTTCGGGGGACATTCAGTACTTC.

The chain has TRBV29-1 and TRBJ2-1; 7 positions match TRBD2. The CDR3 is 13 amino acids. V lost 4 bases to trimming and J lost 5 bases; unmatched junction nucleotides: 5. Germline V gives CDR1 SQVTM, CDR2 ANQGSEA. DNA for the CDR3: TGCAGCGTTGGGTGGGAGGGTAACAATGAGCAGTTCTTC. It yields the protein CSVGWEGNNEQFF.

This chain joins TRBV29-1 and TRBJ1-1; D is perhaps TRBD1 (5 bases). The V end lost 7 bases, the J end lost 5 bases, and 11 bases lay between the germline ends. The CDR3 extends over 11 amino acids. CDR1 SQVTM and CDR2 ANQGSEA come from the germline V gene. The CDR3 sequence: CSGAGGTEAFF. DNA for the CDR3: TGCAGCGGAGCCGGGGGGACTGAAGCTTTCTTT.

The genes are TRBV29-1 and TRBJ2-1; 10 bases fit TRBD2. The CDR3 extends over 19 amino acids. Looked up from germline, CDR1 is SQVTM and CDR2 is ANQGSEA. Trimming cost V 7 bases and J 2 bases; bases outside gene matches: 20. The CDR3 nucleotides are TGCAGCGACCCCGGTAGGGCTAGCGGGAGAGGCGGGGCCTACAATGAGCAGTTCTTC. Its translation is CSDPGRASGRGGAYNEQFF.

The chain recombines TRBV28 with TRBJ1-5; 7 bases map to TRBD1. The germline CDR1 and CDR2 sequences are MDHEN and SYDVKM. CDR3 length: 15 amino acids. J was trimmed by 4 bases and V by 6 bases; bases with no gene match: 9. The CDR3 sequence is CASSPLGGWNQPQHF. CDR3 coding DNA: TGTGCCAGCAGCCCCCTAGGGGGCTGGAATCAGCCCCAGCATTTT.

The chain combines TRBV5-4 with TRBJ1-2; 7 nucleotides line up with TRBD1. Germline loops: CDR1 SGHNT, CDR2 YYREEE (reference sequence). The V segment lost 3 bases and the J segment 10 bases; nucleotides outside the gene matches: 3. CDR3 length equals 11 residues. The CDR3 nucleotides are TGTGCCAGCAGCTCGGGACAGCACTACACCTTC. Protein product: CASSSGQHYTF.

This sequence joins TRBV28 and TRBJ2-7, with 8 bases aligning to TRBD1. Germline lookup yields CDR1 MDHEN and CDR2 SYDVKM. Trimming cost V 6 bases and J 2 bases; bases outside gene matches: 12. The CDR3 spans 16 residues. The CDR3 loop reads CASRPTGGLSTYEQYF. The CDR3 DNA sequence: TGTGCCAGCAGGCCTACAGGGGGATTGAGTACCTACGAGCAGTACTTC.

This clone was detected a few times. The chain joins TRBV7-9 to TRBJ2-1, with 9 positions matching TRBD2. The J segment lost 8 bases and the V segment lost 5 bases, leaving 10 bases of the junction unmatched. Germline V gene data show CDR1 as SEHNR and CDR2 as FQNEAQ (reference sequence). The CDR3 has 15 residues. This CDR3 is CASSPRLAASHEQFF. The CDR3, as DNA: TGTGCCAGCAGCCCACGACTAGCGGCCAGTCATGAGCAGTTCTTC. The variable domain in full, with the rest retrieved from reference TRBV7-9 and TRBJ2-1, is DTGVSQNPRHKITKRGQNVTFRCDPISEHNRLYWYRQTLGQGPEFLTYFQNEAQLEKSRLLSDRFSAERPKGSFSTLEIQRTEQGDSAMYLCASSPRLAASHEQFFGPGTRLTVL.

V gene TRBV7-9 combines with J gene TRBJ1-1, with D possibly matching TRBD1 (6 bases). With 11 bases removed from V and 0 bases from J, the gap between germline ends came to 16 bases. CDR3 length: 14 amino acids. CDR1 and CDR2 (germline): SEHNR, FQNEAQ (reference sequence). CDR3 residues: CAGGGERLNTEAFF. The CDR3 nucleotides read TGTGCCGGAGGGGGGGAGAGATTGAACACTGAAGCTTTCTTT.

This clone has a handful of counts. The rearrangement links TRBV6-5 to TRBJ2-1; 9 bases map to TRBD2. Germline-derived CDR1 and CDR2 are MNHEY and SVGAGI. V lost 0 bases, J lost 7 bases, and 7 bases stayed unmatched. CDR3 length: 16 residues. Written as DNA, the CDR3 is TGTGCCAGCAGTTACTCATGGGCGGGAGGGCCAAATGAGCAGTTCTTC. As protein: CASSYSWAGGPNEQFF.

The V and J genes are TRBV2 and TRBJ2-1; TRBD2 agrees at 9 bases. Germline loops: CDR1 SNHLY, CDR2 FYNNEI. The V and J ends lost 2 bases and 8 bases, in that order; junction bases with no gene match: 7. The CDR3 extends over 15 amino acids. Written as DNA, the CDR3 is TGTGCCAGCAGTGAACCTAGCGGGATGTGGGATGAGCAGTTCTTC. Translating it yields CASSEPSGMWDEQFF.

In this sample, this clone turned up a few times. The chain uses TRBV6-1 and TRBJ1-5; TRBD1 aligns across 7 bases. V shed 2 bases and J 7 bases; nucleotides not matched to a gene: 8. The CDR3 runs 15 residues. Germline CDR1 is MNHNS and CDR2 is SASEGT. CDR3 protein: CASSEFDRVGQPQHF. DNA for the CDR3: TGTGCCAGCAGTGAATTCGACAGGGTGGGGCAGCCCCAGCATTTT.

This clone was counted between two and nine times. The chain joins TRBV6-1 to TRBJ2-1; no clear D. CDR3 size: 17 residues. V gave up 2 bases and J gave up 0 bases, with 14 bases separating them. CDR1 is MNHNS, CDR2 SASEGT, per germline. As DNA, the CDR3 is TGTGCCAGCAGTGAATGGTCAGCGAGGAGCTCCTACAATGAGCAGTTCTTC. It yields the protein CASSEWSARSSYNEQFF.

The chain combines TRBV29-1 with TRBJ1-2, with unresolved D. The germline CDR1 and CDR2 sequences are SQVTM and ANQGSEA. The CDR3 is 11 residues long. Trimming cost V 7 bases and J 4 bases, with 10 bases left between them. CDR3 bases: TGCAGCGCGCCCAACAGCTATGGCTACACCTTC. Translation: CSAPNSYGYTF.

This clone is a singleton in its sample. The CDR3 sequence: CASSGPLRDSYEQYF. The CDR3 DNA is TGTGCCAGTAGTGGGCCGTTAAGGGACAGCTACGAGCAGTACTTC. The gene calls are TRBV19 and TRBJ2-7, with 7 positions matching TRBD1. From germline, CDR1 is LNHDA and CDR2 SQIVND (reference sequence). This CDR3 has 15 residues. J lost 3 bases, V lost 5 bases, and 10 bases had no gene match.